This T cell receptor beta chain was sequenced during a study of CD8 T cells in ankylosing spondylitis. Study results and limitations: The authors found the disease-linked clones to be CD8+ and relatively rare in peripheral blood. Blood from ankylosing spondylitis patients appeared to carry a characteristic roughly 8-variant TCR beta motif. In the blood and synovial fluid of reactive arthritis, some motif variants had been previously reported. Reported data indicate significant enrichment of disease-linked clones within matched ankylosing spondylitis synovial fluid.

Scientists made TCR beta libraries using quantitative 5'-RACE with molecular barcodes. TCRdb ran MiXCR on the 5' RACE reads and lists one entry per CDR3 protein. The table lists 350,000 to 450,000 distinct CDR3 sequences, roughly 25% of them singletons, with 0.89% in the top ten. There are 15 residues in the CDR3. The ends were cut back, 6 bases at V and 0 bases at J, with 12 bases in the middle. Germline V gives CDR1 MNHEY, CDR2 SMNVEV (reference sequence). Worth noting for this clonotype: Its antigen is still unknown.

This TCR derives from a male donor with ankylosing spondylitis. The chain recombines TRBV27 with TRBJ1-5; D ambiguous. Sequencing was performed on blood, either unsorted or a sorted T cell fraction (not recorded which). The CDR3 spells CASRHEGCSNQPQHF. CDR3 bases: TGTGCCAGCAGACACGAGGGTTGTAGCAATCAGCCCCAGCATTTT.